The rows below give T cell receptor beta chains drawn from one sample of a study of control samples from healthy donors and cancer patients. TCRdb's table, derived via immunoSEQ multiplex PCR, lists solely in-frame clones and lacks some. This table has about 150,000 clones, 94% appearing once. The sequenced sample was blood. The receptors stem from a woman aged 18-29 years in good health. Both conserved end residues are part of each CDR3. Some rows mark clone size as missing; the rest say once, few, many or name a class of expanded clone.

v_gene: TRBV6-6; abundance: .; j_gene: TRBJ2-3; CDR3aa: CASKELLDTQYF
v_gene: TRBV7-2; abundance: .; j_gene: TRBJ1-4; CDR3aa: CASSHGQAFWNEKLFF
v_gene: TRBV5-1; abundance: .; j_gene: TRBJ1-1; CDR3aa: CASSLAPGGVPEAFF
v_gene: TRBV11-3; abundance: .; j_gene: TRBJ2-1; CDR3aa: CASSLRHGGREQFF
v_gene: TRBV18; abundance: .; j_gene: TRBJ2-7; CDR3aa: CASSPDGSYEQYF
v_gene: TRBV5-4; abundance: .; j_gene: TRBJ2-7; CDR3aa: CASSLERGRGNEQYF
v_gene: TRBV7-8; abundance: .; j_gene: TRBJ1-6; CDR3aa: CASSLWSPLGSSYNSPLHF
v_gene: TRBV19; abundance: few; j_gene: TRBJ2-7; CDR3aa: CASADRGHYEQYF
v_gene: TRBV6-5; abundance: .; j_gene: TRBJ2-7; CDR3aa: CASGAATYEQYF
v_gene: TRBV18; abundance: .; j_gene: TRBJ1-1; CDR3aa: CASSPRRDTEAFF
v_gene: TRBV28; abundance: .; j_gene: TRBJ2-1; CDR3aa: CASRLLSSRDVDEQFF
v_gene: TRBV23-1; abundance: .; j_gene: TRBJ1-2; CDR3aa: CASNHRVLFYGYTF
v_gene: TRBV7-9; abundance: .; j_gene: TRBJ1-1; CDR3aa: CASSSDRGPEAFF
v_gene: TRBV12-3/TRBV12-4; abundance: once; j_gene: TRBJ1-3; CDR3aa: CASSLSLGNTIYF
v_gene: TRBV6-5; abundance: .; j_gene: TRBJ2-7; CDR3aa: CATSGQGAYEQYF
v_gene: TRBV28; abundance: .; j_gene: TRBJ1-1; CDR3aa: CASIPLPGSKNLNTEAFF
v_gene: TRBV2; abundance: .; j_gene: TRBJ1-2; CDR3aa: CASKGRANYGYTF
v_gene: TRBV5-4; abundance: .; j_gene: TRBJ1-1; CDR3aa: CASSLPHDKGSAFF
v_gene: TRBV28; abundance: .; j_gene: TRBJ1-3; CDR3aa: CASSFKDSDPGNTIYF
v_gene: TRBV9; abundance: .; j_gene: TRBJ1-3; CDR3aa: CASSVDVGYTGNTIYF
v_gene: TRBV7-9; abundance: .; j_gene: TRBJ2-2; CDR3aa: CASSYRTNTGELFF
v_gene: TRBV28; abundance: .; j_gene: TRBJ1-2; CDR3aa: CASTGGSNYGYTF
v_gene: TRBV12-3/TRBV12-4; abundance: .; j_gene: TRBJ2-7; CDR3aa: CASGRRGFGEQYF
v_gene: TRBV5-1; abundance: .; j_gene: TRBJ2-7; CDR3aa: CASSLPPYEQYF
v_gene: TRBV5-1; abundance: .; j_gene: TRBJ2-7; CDR3aa: CASSSGTHYEQYF
v_gene: TRBV4-1; abundance: .; j_gene: TRBJ1-1; CDR3aa: CASSQDERGPWGMNTEAFF
v_gene: TRBV12-3/TRBV12-4; abundance: .; j_gene: TRBJ1-4; CDR3aa: CASSLRLSEKLFF
v_gene: TRBV6-2/TRBV6-3; abundance: .; j_gene: TRBJ2-7; CDR3aa: CASSSPARALNPYEQYF
v_gene: TRBV28; abundance: once; j_gene: TRBJ1-5; CDR3aa: CASSLSGSHQPQHF
v_gene: TRBV7-2; abundance: .; j_gene: TRBJ2-1; CDR3aa: CASSPGLAGANEQFF
v_gene: TRBV29-1; abundance: few; j_gene: TRBJ1-4; CDR3aa: CSVDSPGENEKLFF
v_gene: TRBV10-3; abundance: .; j_gene: TRBJ1-6; CDR3aa: CAISETNSPLHF
v_gene: TRBV7-2; abundance: .; j_gene: TRBJ2-1; CDR3aa: CASTSSEISYNEQFF
v_gene: TRBV10-1; abundance: .; j_gene: TRBJ2-2; CDR3aa: CASSESTDHGELFF
v_gene: TRBV28; abundance: .; j_gene: TRBJ2-2; CDR3aa: CASTLGYGLAGGLNTGELFF
v_gene: TRBV11-2; abundance: .; j_gene: TRBJ2-1; CDR3aa: CASSPGRISYNEQFF
v_gene: TRBV5-6; abundance: .; j_gene: TRBJ1-5; CDR3aa: CASSLDRWGPQHF
v_gene: TRBV6-6; abundance: .; j_gene: TRBJ1-4; CDR3aa: CAGGYLEKLFF
v_gene: TRBV6-6; abundance: .; j_gene: TRBJ1-1; CDR3aa: CASSYSVETEAFF
v_gene: TRBV28; abundance: once; j_gene: TRBJ1-2; CDR3aa: CASSPFEVEANYGYTF
v_gene: TRBV4-3; abundance: .; j_gene: TRBJ1-1; CDR3aa: CASSQETGRFTEAFF
v_gene: TRBV7-2; abundance: .; j_gene: TRBJ2-4; CDR3aa: CASSPGQENIQYF
v_gene: TRBV7-2; abundance: .; j_gene: TRBJ1-4; CDR3aa: CASSLMTGEKLFF
v_gene: TRBV7-8; abundance: .; j_gene: TRBJ1-4; CDR3aa: CASSLVLPEGREKLFF
v_gene: TRBV6-6; abundance: .; j_gene: TRBJ2-7; CDR3aa: CASSTTGTTFSEQYF
v_gene: TRBV4-3; abundance: .; j_gene: TRBJ1-1; CDR3aa: CASSQDGGFLANTEAFF